This entry concerns a single TCR beta chain. This sample was taken from a study of Graves' ophthalmopathy and Graves' hyperthyroidism. RNA transcripts served as template for amplifying TCR beta CDR3 sequences. RT-PCR with HTBI primers came first, then second-round multiplex PCR. TCRdb itself ran the multiplex PCR reads through MiXCR, one entry per CDR3 protein. The repertoire holds 500,000 to 800,000 distinct CDR3 sequences, over 40% seen once, with 3% to 4% in the top ten. The CDR3 is 12 amino acids. The V end lost 1 base, the J end lost 6 bases, and 7 bases lay between the germline ends. Germline V gives CDR1 MNHEY, CDR2 SMNVEV (reference sequence).

Sequenced sample: peripheral blood. This TCR came from an adult man with Graves' ophthalmopathy. The rearrangement uses TRBV27 and TRBJ2-7; unclear D gene. In DNA, the CDR3 is TGTGCCAGCAGTTTATTAGGAGCCGAGCAGTACTTC. Its protein is CASSLLGAEQYF.